The present TCR beta chain was sequenced within a study of T cells in Graves' hyperthyroidism and ophthalmopathy. Amplification yielded TCR beta CDR3 regions, with RNA transcripts as the source. First-round RT-PCR of the TCR CDR3 relied on the HTBI primer set. Via MiXCR, TCRdb re-called the multiplex PCR reads, giving one row per CDR3 protein. The top ten hold 15% to 18% of the sample, which has around 690,000 distinct CDR3 sequences, approximately 15% seen once. This clonotype was seen repeatedly, ten times or more. Its antigen is still unknown. Findings and caveats of the study: Ophthalmopathy was distinguished from stable hyperthyroidism by 13 V-J signatures. Within blood appeared most thyroid clonotypes that had expanded above 0.001.

Newly diagnosed hyperthyroidism patients aged 18 to 65 years had disease lasting under 2 months. Uncontrolled infection, other autoimmune disease, pregnancy or lactation led to exclusion. Sequencing was carried out using blood. The receptor was isolated from a man aged 45-65 years with Graves' hyperthyroidism.

Here the CDR3 reads CASRRDVETQYF. The DNA for the CDR3 is TGTGCCAGCCGTCGTGATGTAGAGACCCAGTACTTC. The chain links TRBV12-3 or TRBV12-4 to TRBJ2-5; D not certain. The CDR3 loop spans 12 amino acids. The V gene lost 8 bases and the J gene lost 4 bases, with 11 bases spanning the gap.